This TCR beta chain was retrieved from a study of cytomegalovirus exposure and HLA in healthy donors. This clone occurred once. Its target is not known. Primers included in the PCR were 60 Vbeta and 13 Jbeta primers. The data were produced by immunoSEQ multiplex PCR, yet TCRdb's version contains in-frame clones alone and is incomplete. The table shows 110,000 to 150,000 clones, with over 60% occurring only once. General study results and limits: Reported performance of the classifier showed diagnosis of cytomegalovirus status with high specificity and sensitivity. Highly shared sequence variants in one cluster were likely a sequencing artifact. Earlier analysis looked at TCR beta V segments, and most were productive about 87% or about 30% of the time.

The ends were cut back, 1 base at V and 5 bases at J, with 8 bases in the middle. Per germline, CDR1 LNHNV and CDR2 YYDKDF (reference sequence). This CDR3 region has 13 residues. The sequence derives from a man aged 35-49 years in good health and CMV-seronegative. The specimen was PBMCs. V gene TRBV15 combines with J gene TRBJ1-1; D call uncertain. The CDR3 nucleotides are TGTGCCACCAGCAGAGCACAGAAGACTGAAGCTTTCTTT. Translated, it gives CATSRAQKTEAFF.